These 25 T cell receptor beta chains were all obtained from the same sample, sequenced in a study of blood T cell repertoires in COVID-19. The table came from immunoSEQ multiplex PCR; TCRdb's copy has only in-frame clones and leaves some out. The table includes around 200,000 clones, 80% to 90% detected once. Material for sequencing was peripheral blood. Receptors originate from a man aged 25 to 45 with active or convalescent COVID-19.

This clone has just one count. The rearrangement joins TRBV25-1 to TRBJ2-7; TRBD2 might be the D (5 bases). Per the germline V gene, CDR1 is MGHDK and CDR2 is SYGVNS. V was clipped by 3 bases and J by 1 base, with 7 bases between them. CDR3 size: 13 residues. CDR3: CASSETNSYEQYF. The CDR3 DNA sequence: TGTGCCAGCAGTGAGACTAATTCCTACGAGCAGTACTTC.

This clone was observed a handful of times. V usage is TRBV28 and J usage is TRBJ1-3; weak D call: TRBD1 (6 bases). In germline, CDR1 is MDHEN, CDR2 SYDVKM. Trimming shortened V by 6 bases and J by 4 bases, and 16 bases separated the two germline ends. There are 15 residues in the CDR3. The CDR3 loop is CASSARGSRGNTIYF. CDR3 coding DNA: TGTGCCAGCAGCGCTAGGGGGTCGCGCGGAAACACCATATATTTT.

The rearrangement links TRBV24-1 to TRBJ2-2, with 8 bases fitting TRBD1. The CDR3 consists of 16 residues. Unmatched junction bases numbered 4, after V lost 4 bases and J lost 1 base. Per germline, CDR1 KGHDR and CDR2 SFDVKD. Here the CDR3 DNA reads TGTGCCACCAGTGACAGGGACAGGAAGAACACCGGGGAGCTGTTTTTT. It specifies CATSDRDRKNTGELFF.

CDR3 DNA: TGTGCCAGCAGCCCTAATGTCGATCAGGGATTAGGGTATGGCTACACCTTC. Translation: CASSPNVDQGLGYGYTF. This rearrangement joins TRBV6-2 or TRBV6-3 to TRBJ1-2, with a tentative D call TRBD1 (5 bases). From germline, CDR1 is MNHEY and CDR2 SVGEGT. The V end lost 6 bases, the J end lost 5 bases, and 25 bases lay between the germline ends. This CDR3 spans 17 amino acids.

This CDR3 reads CASSLGQAGSGYTF. The CDR3 DNA reads TGTGCCAGCAGCCTTGGACAGGCGGGGAGTGGCTACACCTTC. The genes are TRBV3-1 (or the pseudogene TRBV3-2) and TRBJ1-2; 7 nucleotides match TRBD1. The germline CDR1 and CDR2 sequences are LGHDT and YNNKEL (reference sequence). The CDR3 covers 14 residues. V lost 4 bases and J lost 7; bases outside the gene matches: 9.

The gene calls are TRBV10-3 and TRBJ1-1; no definite D call. The germline V gene has CDR1 ENHRY and CDR2 SYGVKD. V was shortened by 7 bases and J by 1 base, with 16 bases between the two germline ends. The CDR3 runs 15 residues. The CDR3 region has the DNA TGTGCCATCATGAAGGCGAGGGATCGGAACACTGAAGCTTTCTTT. It encodes CAIMKARDRNTEAFF.

The chain carries TRBV5-8 and TRBJ1-1; a possible D gene is TRBD1 (5 bases). Between the trimmed V and J ends, which lost 0 bases and 0 bases, there was a span of 12 bases. Germline loops: CDR1 SGHTS, CDR2 YDEGEE. The CDR3 extends over 16 amino acids. The CDR3 spells CASSLDRGRVNTEAFF. In DNA form, the CDR3 reads TGTGCCAGCAGCTTGGATCGTGGCAGGGTGAACACTGAAGCTTTCTTT.

J is TRBJ1-5 and V is TRBV5-6, with D perhaps matching TRBD1 (5 bases). Per the germline V gene, CDR1 is SGHDT and CDR2 is YYEEEE. The CDR3 loop spans 15 amino acids. The V gene lost 4 bases and the J gene lost 2 bases, with 13 bases spanning the gap. CDR3 region: CASSQGIAGNQPQHF. In DNA form, the CDR3 reads TGTGCCAGCAGCCAGGGAATCGCGGGCAATCAGCCCCAGCATTTT. The variable domain in full, completed from reference TRBV5-6 and TRBJ1-5, reads DAGVTQSPTHLIKTRGQQVTLRCSPKSGHDTVSWYQQALGQGPQFIFQYYEEEERQRGNFPDRFSGHQFPNYSSELNVNALLLGDSALYLCASSQGIAGNQPQHFGDGTRLSIL.

The chain has TRBV28 and TRBJ2-2; D not resolved. This CDR3 spans 15 amino acids. In germline, CDR1 is MDHEN, CDR2 SYDVKM. Trimming took 2 bases from V and 5 from J, leaving 12 bases between them. CDR3 loop: CASSLAEPGTGELFF. The CDR3 nucleotides read TGTGCCAGCAGTTTAGCGGAGCCTGGAACCGGGGAGCTGTTTTTT.

The CDR3 nucleotides read TGTGCCAGTAGTTTGGGACAGGCGGGGGTGGAGGCTTTCTTT. Amino acid sequence: CASSLGQAGVEAFF. This chain connects TRBV19 to TRBJ1-1; 8 bases are a match to TRBD1. This CDR3 contains 14 residues. J gave up 11 bases and V 5 bases, and 13 bases lay outside the gene matches. CDR1 and CDR2 from the germline V gene are LNHDA and SQIVND (reference sequence).

The V and J genes are TRBV18 and TRBJ1-6; 9 bases are shared with TRBD1. After removal of 4 bases from V and 8 bases from J, the junction contained 6 bases not matched to a gene. The germline CDR1 and CDR2 sequences are KGHSH and LQKENI. The CDR3 totals 15 residues. CDR3 protein: CASSRGQGSHSPLHF. Here the CDR3 DNA reads TGTGCCAGCTCACGGGGACAGGGCAGTCATTCACCCCTCCACTTT.

The chain employs TRBV27 and TRBJ2-7; maybe TRBD2 (6 bases). The CDR3 sequence is 16 residues long. Germline loops: CDR1 MNHEY, CDR2 SMNVEV (reference sequence). V was pared by 2 bases and J by 1 base, with 15 bases between. Here the CDR3 reads CASSLRVAAISYEQYF. For the CDR3, the DNA is TGTGCCAGCAGTTTACGGGTAGCGGCCATTTCCTACGAGCAGTACTTC.

The rearrangement joins TRBV7-2 to TRBJ1-1; D is perhaps TRBD1 (6 bases). Germline CDR1 SGHTA, CDR2 FQGNSA. The CDR3 contains 16 residues. V was pared by 2 bases and J by 5 bases, with 18 bases between. CDR3: CASSLMVRGAGTEAFF. CDR3 bases: TGTGCCAGCAGCTTAATGGTCAGGGGCGCAGGGACTGAAGCTTTCTTT.

The chain is built from TRBV7-8 and TRBJ2-1, with a tentative D call TRBD2 (6 bases). The CDR3 has 18 residues. Trimming left V 3 bases short and J 2 bases short, with 20 bases between. CDR1 and CDR2 from the germline V gene are SGHVS and FQNEAQ. The CDR3 region has the DNA TGTGCCAGCAGCTTCCTTGACGGGAGAGCGGCAACCTACAATGAGCAGTTCTTC. Protein product: CASSFLDGRAATYNEQFF.

The sample holds one count of this clone. The CDR3 is CASSSPSGNKDEQFF. The CDR3 DNA follows: TGTGCCAGTAGTAGTCCTAGCGGGAATAAAGATGAGCAGTTCTTC. This rearrangement joins TRBV19 to TRBJ2-1, with 9 bases matching TRBD2. The CDR3 sequence is 15 residues long. CDR1 LNHDA and CDR2 SQIVND come from the germline V gene (reference sequence). The ends lost 4 bases at V and 8 bases at J; junction bases unmatched: 9.

V usage is TRBV19 and J usage is TRBJ2-1; D may be TRBD2 (6 bases). CDR3 size: 16 residues. Trimming cost V 3 bases and J 5 bases, with 17 bases left between them. Germline-derived CDR1 and CDR2 are LNHDA and SQIVND (reference sequence). The CDR3 DNA reads TGTGCCAGTAGTATCGGGCGGAACCGGGAGAACAATGAGCAGTTCTTC. It translates to CASSIGRNRENNEQFF. Based on the CDR3 plus reference TRBV19 and TRBJ2-1, the full variable domain is DGGITQSPKYLFRKEGQNVTLSCEQNLNHDAMYWYRQDPGQGLRLIYYSQIVNDFQKGDIAEGYSVSREKKESFPLTVTSAQKNPTAFYLCASSIGRNRENNEQFFGPGTRLTVL.

This clone was counted once. The V and J genes are TRBV6-2 or TRBV6-3 and TRBJ1-4; unclear D gene. The CDR3 extends over 15 amino acids. V lost 0 bases, J lost 7 bases, and 12 bases lay in between. Per germline, CDR1 MNHEY and CDR2 SVGEGT. DNA for the CDR3: TGTGCCAGCAGTTACTCGAGGGAGAGGATTGAAAAACTGTTTTTT. This gives the protein CASSYSRERIEKLFF.

The J gene is TRBJ1-1, the V gene TRBV3-1 (or the pseudogene TRBV3-2); TRBD1 aligns across 8 bases. With V trimmed by 5 bases and J by 3 bases, 11 bases remained unmatched. The CDR3 length is 16 residues. Germline CDR1 is LGHDT and CDR2 is YNNKEL (reference sequence). CDR3: CASSSHSGGDDTEAFF. CDR3 DNA sequence: TGTGCCAGCAGCTCGCACTCAGGGGGCGATGACACTGAAGCTTTCTTT.

V usage is TRBV29-1 and J usage is TRBJ1-1, with a tentative D call TRBD1 (6 bases). V lost 2 bases and J lost 4, with 8 bases in between. Germline-derived CDR1 and CDR2 are SQVTM and ANQGSEA. This CDR3 contains 12 residues. CDR3 sequence reads: CSVEMGATEAFF. The CDR3 nucleotides are TGCAGCGTTGAAATGGGGGCCACTGAAGCTTTCTTT.

The chain has TRBV7-9 and TRBJ2-3; TRBD1 aligns across 7 bases. V trimming: 0 bases; J trimming: 7 bases; junction bases outside the gene matches: 4. This CDR3 region has 14 residues. The germline CDR1 and CDR2 sequences are SEHNR and FQNEAQ (reference sequence). The CDR3 DNA sequence: TGTGCCAGCAGCTTAGCTCTACAGGGGCATACGCAGTATTTT. Its protein product is CASSLALQGHTQYF. Full variable domain (outside the CDR3, taken from reference TRBV7-9 and TRBJ2-3): DTGVSQNPRHKITKRGQNVTFRCDPISEHNRLYWYRQTLGQGPEFLTYFQNEAQLEKSRLLSDRFSAERPKGSFSTLEIQRTEQGDSAMYLCASSLALQGHTQYFGPGTRLTVL.

This clone showed up just once. This rearrangement joins TRBV30 to TRBJ2-5; D is perhaps TRBD2 (7 bases). Germline V lookup: CDR1 GTSNPN, CDR2 SVGIG (reference sequence). V shed 0 bases and J shed 5 bases, with 22 bases lying between them. The CDR3 contains 17 residues. This chain's CDR3 is CAWSVGADGGQRETQYF. CDR3 DNA: TGTGCCTGGAGTGTAGGGGCCGACGGGGGGCAGCGGGAGACCCAGTACTTC.

This sequence joins TRBV10-3 and TRBJ2-5; D is unresolved. CDR1 ENHRY and CDR2 SYGVKD come from the germline V gene. The CDR3 runs to 14 residues. V lost 2 bases to trimming and J lost 4 bases, with 11 bases between them. CDR3 nucleotide sequence: TGTGCCATCAGTGAGGTCGCAGGTCGAGAGACCCAGTACTTC. Residues: CAISEVAGRETQYF.

The chain links TRBV5-1 to TRBJ2-3, with D unclear. CDR3 length: 15 residues. The germline V gene has CDR1 SGHRS and CDR2 YFSETQ. V dropped 1 base and J dropped 2 bases, with 11 bases sitting between them. The CDR3 sequence is CASSLNPGYTDTQYF. The CDR3, as DNA: TGCGCCAGCAGCTTGAACCCGGGTTACACAGATACGCAGTATTTT.

The J gene is TRBJ2-5, the V gene TRBV11-2, with 10 bases identical to TRBD1. This CDR3 is built from 14 residues. The V gene end was trimmed by 1 base and the J gene end by 4 bases; junction bases not matched to a gene: 0. Germline V gene sequence: CDR1 SGHAT, CDR2 FQNNGV. CDR3 coding DNA: TGTGCCAGCAGCTTAGGGACAGGGGGAGAGACCCAGTACTTC. Protein: CASSLGTGGETQYF.

The rearrangement uses TRBV6-6 and TRBJ2-2; 14 bases agree with TRBD2. The CDR3 consists of 19 residues. The ends lost 5 bases at V and 4 bases at J; junction bases unmatched: 12. Germline V gives CDR1 MNHNY, CDR2 SVGAGI (reference sequence). The CDR3 here is CASSPAGLAGVFSTGELFF. The CDR3 coding sequence is TGTGCCAGCAGTCCCGCGGGACTAGCGGGAGTCTTTAGCACCGGGGAGCTGTTTTTT.